This record looks at one T cell receptor (beta chain) sequence and its context. Its target is not known. This specimen belongs to a study of graft-versus-host responses after intestinal transplantation. The study's findings and limits: GvH clonotypes were identified within recipient marrow, with a subset emerging first in ileum or blood.

TCRdb keeps only in-frame clones here, not all; method: immunoSEQ multiplex PCR. Here the sample spans 99,000 or so clones, about nine tenths being singletons. CDR3 length equals 15 residues. The junction had 8 bases not matched to a gene; V was cut back by 5 bases and J by 6 bases. Germline V gene data show CDR1 as SGHNT and CDR2 as YENEEA. The material sequenced was unstimulated CD8+ T cells sorted from spleen or lymph node cells, taken before transplant. This chain uses TRBV11-3 with TRBJ2-3, with 10 bases identical to TRBD2. The TCR originated in a human donor who was the organ donor for an intestinal transplant. The CDR3 sequence: CASSVLAGPGDTQYF. The CDR3 DNA is TGTGCCAGCAGCGTACTAGCGGGGCCTGGGGATACGCAGTATTTT.